This T cell receptor (beta chain) was sequenced in a study of blood T cells in healthy people across ages. Broader study findings: With unsorted PBMCs, a conclusive comparison of naive versus antigen-experienced cells was not possible. No one knew whether donors had CMV, which possibly confounded expanded clonotype changes.

A single count supports this clonotype. Its matching antigen is unknown. Trimming pared 3 bases from V and 0 bases from J, leaving 19 bases between. Germline V gene lookup returns CDR1 SEHNR and CDR2 FQNEAQ (reference sequence). The length of the CDR3 is 18 residues. Using a J-beta primer mix together with a sample-barcoded 5' primer, a second PCR was run for roughly 6 to 11 cycles. Any given sample supplied a minimum of 2.5 million CDR3-containing paired-end reads. One entry per CDR3 protein, called by TCRdb with MiXCR from the 5' RACE reads. The sample shows hundreds of thousands of distinct CDR3 sequences, 49% of them seen only once. At least 7 million PBMCs were isolated per sample.

The sequencing sample was made of blood. The V call is TRBV7-9, the J call TRBJ2-3; maybe TRBD1 (5 bases). The sequence was obtained from a woman aged 55 to 70 in good health. The chain's CDR3 is CASSLFRIQGFSTDTQYF. In DNA, the CDR3 is TGTGCCAGCAGCTTGTTTCGCATTCAGGGTTTCAGCACAGATACGCAGTATTTT. Complete variable domain (other parts from reference TRBV7-9 and TRBJ2-3): DTGVSQNPRHKITKRGQNVTFRCDPISEHNRLYWYRQTLGQGPEFLTYFQNEAQLEKSRLLSDRFSAERPKGSFSTLEIQRTEQGDSAMYLCASSLFRIQGFSTDTQYFGPGTRLTVL.